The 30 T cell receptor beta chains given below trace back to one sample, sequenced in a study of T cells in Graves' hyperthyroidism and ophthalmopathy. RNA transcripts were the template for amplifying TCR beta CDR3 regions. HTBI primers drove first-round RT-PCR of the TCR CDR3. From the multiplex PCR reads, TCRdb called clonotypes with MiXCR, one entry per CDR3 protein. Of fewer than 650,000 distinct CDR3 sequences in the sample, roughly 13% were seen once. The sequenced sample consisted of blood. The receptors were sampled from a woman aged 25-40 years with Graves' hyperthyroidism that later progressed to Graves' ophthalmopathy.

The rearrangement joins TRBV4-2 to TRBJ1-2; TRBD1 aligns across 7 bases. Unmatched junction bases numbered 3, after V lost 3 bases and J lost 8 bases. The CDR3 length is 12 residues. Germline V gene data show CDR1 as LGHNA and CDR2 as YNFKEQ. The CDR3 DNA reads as TGTGCCAGCAGCCAGGACAGGCGAGGCTACACCTTC. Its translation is CASSQDRRGYTF.

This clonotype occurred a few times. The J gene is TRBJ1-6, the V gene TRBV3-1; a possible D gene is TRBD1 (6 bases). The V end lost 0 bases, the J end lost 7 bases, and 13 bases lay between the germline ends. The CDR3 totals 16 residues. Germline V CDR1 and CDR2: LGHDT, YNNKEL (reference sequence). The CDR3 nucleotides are TGTGCCAGCAGCCAAGAGGTCCAGGGGTGGAATTCACCCCTCCACTTT. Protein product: CASSQEVQGWNSPLHF.

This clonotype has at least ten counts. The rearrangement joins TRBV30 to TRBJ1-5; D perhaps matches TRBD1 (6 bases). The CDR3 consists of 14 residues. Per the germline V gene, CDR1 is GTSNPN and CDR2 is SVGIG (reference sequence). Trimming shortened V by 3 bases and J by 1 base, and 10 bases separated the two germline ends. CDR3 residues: CAWSSDSSNQPQHF. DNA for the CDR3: TGTGCCTGGAGCTCGGACAGCAGCAATCAGCCCCAGCATTTT.

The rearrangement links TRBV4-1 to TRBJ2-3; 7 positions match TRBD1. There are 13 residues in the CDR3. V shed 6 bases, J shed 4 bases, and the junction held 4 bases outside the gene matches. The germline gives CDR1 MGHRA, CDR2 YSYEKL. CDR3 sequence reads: CASRFQGADTQYF. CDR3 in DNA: TGCGCCAGCAGATTCCAGGGGGCAGATACGCAGTATTTT.

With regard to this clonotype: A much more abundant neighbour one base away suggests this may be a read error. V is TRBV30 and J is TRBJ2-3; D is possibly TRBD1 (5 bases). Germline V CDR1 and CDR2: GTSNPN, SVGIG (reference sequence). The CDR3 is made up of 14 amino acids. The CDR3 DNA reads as TGTGACTGGAGTGTTGGGCAGGGAACGGATACGCAGTATTTT. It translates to CDWSVGQGTDTQYF.

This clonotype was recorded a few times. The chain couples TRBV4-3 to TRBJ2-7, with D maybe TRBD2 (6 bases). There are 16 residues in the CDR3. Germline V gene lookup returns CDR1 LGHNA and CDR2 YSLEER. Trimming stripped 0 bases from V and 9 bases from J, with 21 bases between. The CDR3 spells CASSQEIGGVPWRQYF. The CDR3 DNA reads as TGCGCCAGCAGCCAAGAGATAGGCGGGGTCCCCTGGCGGCAGTACTTC.

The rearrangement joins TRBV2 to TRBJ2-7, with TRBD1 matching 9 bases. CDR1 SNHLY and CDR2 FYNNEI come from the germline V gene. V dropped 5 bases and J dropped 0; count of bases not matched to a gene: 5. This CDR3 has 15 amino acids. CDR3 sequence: CASSPTGGASYEQYF. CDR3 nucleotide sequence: TGTGCCAGCAGTCCGACAGGGGGGGCCTCCTACGAGCAGTACTTC.

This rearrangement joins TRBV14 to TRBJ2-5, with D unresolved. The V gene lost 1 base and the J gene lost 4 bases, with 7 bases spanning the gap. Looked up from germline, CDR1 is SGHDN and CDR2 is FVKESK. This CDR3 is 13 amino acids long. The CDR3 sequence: CASSQGFRETQYF. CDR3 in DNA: TGTGCCAGCAGCCAAGGCTTCAGAGAGACCCAGTACTTC. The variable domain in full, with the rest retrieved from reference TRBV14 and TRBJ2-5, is EAGVTQFPSHSVIEKGQTVTLRCDPISGHDNLYWYRRVMGKEIKFLLHFVKESKQDESGMPNNRFLAERTGGTYSTLKVQPAELEDSGVYFCASSQGFRETQYFGPGTRLLVL.

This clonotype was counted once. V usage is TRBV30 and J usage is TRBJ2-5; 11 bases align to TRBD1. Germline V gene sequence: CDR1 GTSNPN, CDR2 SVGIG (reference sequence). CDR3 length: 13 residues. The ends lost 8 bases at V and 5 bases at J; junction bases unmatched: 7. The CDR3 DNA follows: TGTGCCGGCGGACAGGGGGCTTGGGAGACCCAGTACTTC. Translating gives CAGGQGAWETQYF. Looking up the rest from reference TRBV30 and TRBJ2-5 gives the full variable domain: SQTIHQWPATLVQPVGSPLSLECTVEGTSNPNLYWYRQAAGRGLQLLFYSVGIGQISSEVPQNLSASRPQDRQFILSSKKLLLSDSGFYLCAGGQGAWETQYFGPGTRLLVL.

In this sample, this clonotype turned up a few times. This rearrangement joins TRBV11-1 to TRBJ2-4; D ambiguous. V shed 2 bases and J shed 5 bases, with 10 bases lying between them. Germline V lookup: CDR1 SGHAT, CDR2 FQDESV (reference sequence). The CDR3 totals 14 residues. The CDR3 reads CASSLTVVQNIQYF. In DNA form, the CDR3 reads TGTGCCAGCAGCTTAACTGTGGTCCAAAACATTCAGTACTTC. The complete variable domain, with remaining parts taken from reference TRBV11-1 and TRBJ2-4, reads EAEVAQSPRYKITEKSQAVAFWCDPISGHATLYWYRQILGQGPELLVQFQDESVVDDSQLPKDRFSAERLKGVDSTLKIQPAELGDSAMYLCASSLTVVQNIQYFGAGTRLSVL.

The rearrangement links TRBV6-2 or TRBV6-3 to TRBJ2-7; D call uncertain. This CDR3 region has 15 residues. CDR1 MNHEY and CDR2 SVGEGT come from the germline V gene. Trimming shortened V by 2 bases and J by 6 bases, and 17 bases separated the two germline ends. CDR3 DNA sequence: TGTGCCAGCAGTTACACAGTTTCCCTCTCTGCCGAGCAGTACTTC. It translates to CASSYTVSLSAEQYF.

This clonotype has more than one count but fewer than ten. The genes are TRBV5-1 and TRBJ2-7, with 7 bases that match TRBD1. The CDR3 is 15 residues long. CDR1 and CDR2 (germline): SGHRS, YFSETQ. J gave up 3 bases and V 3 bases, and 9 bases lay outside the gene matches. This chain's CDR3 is CASSSYPGQNYEQYF. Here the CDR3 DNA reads TGCGCCAGCAGCTCCTATCCGGGACAGAACTACGAGCAGTACTTC.

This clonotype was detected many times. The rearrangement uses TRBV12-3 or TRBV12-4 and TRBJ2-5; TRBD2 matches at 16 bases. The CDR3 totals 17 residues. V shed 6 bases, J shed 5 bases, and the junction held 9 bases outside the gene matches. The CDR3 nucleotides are TGTGCCAGCAGGGAGGGGACTAGCGGGAGGGTAGGGGAGACCCAGTACTTC. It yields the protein CASREGTSGRVGETQYF.

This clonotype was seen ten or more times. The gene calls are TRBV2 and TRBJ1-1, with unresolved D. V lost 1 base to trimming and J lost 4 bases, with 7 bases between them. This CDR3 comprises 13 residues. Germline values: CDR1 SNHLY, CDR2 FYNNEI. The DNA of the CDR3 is TGTGCCAGCAGTGAAGGTCGGTTCACTGAAGCTTTCTTT. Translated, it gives CASSEGRFTEAFF.

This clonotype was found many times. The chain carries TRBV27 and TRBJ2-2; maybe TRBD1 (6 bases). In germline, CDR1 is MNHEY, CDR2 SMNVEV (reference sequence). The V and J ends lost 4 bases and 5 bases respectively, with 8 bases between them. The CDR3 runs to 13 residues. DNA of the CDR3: TGTGCCAGCAGTTCCAGGGGAACCGGGGAGCTGTTTTTT. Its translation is CASSSRGTGELFF.

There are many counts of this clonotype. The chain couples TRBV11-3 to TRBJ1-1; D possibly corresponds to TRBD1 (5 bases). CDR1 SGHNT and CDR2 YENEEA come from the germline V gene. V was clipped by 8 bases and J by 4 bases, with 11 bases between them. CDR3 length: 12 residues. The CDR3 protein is CASGRGGTEAFF. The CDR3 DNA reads TGTGCCAGCGGTCGGGGGGGCACTGAAGCTTTCTTT.

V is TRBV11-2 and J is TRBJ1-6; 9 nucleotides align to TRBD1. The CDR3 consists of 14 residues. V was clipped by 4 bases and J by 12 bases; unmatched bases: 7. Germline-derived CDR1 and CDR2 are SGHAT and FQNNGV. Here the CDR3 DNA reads TGTGCCAGCAGCTCCCGGACAGGGGATTTACCCCTCCACTTT. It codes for CASSSRTGDLPLHF.

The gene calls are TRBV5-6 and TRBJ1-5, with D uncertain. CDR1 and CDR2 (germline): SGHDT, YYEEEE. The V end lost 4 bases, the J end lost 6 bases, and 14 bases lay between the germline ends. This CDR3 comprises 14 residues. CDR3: CASSLGAVGQPQHF. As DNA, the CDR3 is TGTGCCAGCAGCCTCGGCGCGGTGGGTCAGCCCCAGCATTTT. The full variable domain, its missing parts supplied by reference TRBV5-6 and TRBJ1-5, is DAGVTQSPTHLIKTRGQQVTLRCSPKSGHDTVSWYQQALGQGPQFIFQYYEEEERQRGNFPDRFSGHQFPNYSSELNVNALLLGDSALYLCASSLGAVGQPQHFGDGTRLSIL.

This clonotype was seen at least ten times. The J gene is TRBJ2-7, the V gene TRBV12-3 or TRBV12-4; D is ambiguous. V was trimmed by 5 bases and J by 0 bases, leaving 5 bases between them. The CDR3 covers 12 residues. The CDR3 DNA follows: TGTGCCAGCAGTGTCGACTCCTACGAGCAGTACTTC. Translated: CASSVDSYEQYF.

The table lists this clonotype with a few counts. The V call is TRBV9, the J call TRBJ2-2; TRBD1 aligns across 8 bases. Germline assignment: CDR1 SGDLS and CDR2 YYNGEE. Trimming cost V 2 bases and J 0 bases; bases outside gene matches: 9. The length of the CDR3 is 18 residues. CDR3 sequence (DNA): TGTGCCAGCAGCGTGCGAGGACAGGGCGTCGCGAACACCGGGGAGCTGTTTTTT. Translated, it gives CASSVRGQGVANTGELFF.

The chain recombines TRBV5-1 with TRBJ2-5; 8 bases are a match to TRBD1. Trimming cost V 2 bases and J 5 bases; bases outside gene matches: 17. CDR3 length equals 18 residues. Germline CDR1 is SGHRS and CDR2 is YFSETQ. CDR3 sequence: CASSFLGQGGFGWETQYF. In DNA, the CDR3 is TGCGCCAGCAGCTTCCTCGGACAGGGCGGTTTTGGATGGGAGACCCAGTACTTC.

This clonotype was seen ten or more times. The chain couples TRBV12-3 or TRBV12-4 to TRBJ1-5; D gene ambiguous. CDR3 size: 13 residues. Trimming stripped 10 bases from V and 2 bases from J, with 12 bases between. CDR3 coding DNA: TGTGCCACCCAGGTTTCGGGCAATCAGCCCCAGCATTTT. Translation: CATQVSGNQPQHF.

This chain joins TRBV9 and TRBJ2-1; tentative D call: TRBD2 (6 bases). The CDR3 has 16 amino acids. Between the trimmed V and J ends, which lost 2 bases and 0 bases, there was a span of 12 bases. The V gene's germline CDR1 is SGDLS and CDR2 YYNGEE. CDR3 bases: TGTGCCAGCAGCGTCGGAGGAGGGAGCTCCTACAATGAGCAGTTCTTC. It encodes CASSVGGGSSYNEQFF.

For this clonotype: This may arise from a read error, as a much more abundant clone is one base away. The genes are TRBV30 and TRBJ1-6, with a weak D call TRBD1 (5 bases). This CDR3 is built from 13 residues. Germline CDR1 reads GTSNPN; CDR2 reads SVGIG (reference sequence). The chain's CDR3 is CTWTGTVNSPLHF. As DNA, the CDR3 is TGTACCTGGACGGGGACGGTGAATTCACCCCTCCACTTT.

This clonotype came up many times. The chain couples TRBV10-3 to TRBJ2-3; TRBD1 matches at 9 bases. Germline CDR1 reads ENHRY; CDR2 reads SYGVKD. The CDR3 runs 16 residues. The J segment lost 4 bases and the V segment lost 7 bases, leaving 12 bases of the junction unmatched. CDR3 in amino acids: CAIIKPGQGKADTQYF. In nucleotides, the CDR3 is TGTGCCATCATTAAACCGGGACAGGGAAAGGCAGATACGCAGTATTTT.

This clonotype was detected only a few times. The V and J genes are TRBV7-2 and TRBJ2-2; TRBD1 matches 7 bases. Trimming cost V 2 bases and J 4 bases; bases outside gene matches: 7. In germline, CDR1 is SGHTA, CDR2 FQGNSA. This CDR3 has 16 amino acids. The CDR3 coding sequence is TGTGCCAGCAGCTTACAGCAGGGGGTTATCACCGGGGAGCTGTTTTTT. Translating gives CASSLQQGVITGELFF. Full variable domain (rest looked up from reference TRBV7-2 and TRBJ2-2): GAGVSQSPSNKVTEKGKDVELRCDPISGHTALYWYRQSLGQGLEFLIYFQGNSAPDKSGLPSDRFSAERTGGSVSTLTIQRTQQEDSAVYLCASSLQQGVITGELFFGEGSRLTVL.

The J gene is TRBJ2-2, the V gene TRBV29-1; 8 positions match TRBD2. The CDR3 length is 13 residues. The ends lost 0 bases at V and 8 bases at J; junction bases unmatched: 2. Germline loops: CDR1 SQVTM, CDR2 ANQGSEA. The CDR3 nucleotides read TGCAGCGTTGAAGATCGGGGGGGGGGGGAGCTGTTTTTT. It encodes CSVEDRGGGELFF.

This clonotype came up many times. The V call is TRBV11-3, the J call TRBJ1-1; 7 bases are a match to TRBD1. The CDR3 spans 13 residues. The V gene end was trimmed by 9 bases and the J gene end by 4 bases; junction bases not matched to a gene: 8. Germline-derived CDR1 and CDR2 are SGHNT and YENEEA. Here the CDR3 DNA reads TGTGCCAGTCGCGAAGGGGGCGCCACTGAAGCTTTCTTT. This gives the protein CASREGGATEAFF.

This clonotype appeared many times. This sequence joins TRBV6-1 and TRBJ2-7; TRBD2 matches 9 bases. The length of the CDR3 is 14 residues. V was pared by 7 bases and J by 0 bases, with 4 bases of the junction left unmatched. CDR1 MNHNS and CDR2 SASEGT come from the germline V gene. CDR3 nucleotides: TGTGCCAGCACGACTAGCGGAAGCTCCTACGAGCAGTACTTC. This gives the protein CASTTSGSSYEQYF.

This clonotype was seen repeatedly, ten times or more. The CDR3: CASSYKGASGNYEQYF. The CDR3 region has the DNA TGTGCCAGCAGTTACAAGGGGGCTAGCGGGAACTACGAGCAGTACTTC. The chain employs TRBV6-5 and TRBJ2-7; 9 nucleotides agree with TRBD2. Germline assignment: CDR1 MNHEY and CDR2 SVGAGI. This CDR3 is 16 amino acids long. V trimming: 2 bases; J trimming: 3 bases; junction bases outside the gene matches: 8.